This is a list of T cell receptor beta chains from one sample in a study of T cells after posttransplantation cyclophosphamide. Profiled with immunoSEQ multiplex PCR; TCRdb holds only in-frame clones, not every one. Here the sample spans some 16,000 clones, roughly 81% being singletons. The starting material was CD8+ T cells sorted from PBMCs, obtained about 1,900 days after a stem cell transplant with posttransplant cyclophosphamide. The origin of the receptors is a female patient aged 35 to 55 who received an allogeneic stem cell transplant from a related donor, was CMV-positive, and had no GVHD. The graft donor may have given rise to some T cells. Both conserved end residues are trimmed from each CDR3.

v_gene,j_gene,CDR3aa
TRBV7-9,TRBJ1-2,ASSSHILDRNYGYT
TRBV6-1,TRBJ1-5,ASRKTGRNQPQH
TRBV4-3,TRBJ1-5,ASSQDQGDQPQH
TRBV9,TRBJ1-1,ASSVGQGAKKGEAF
TRBV6-1,TRBJ2-7,ASSSGTGGYEQY
TRBV27,TRBJ1-2,ASSLVGDTMSNYGYT
TRBV4-1,TRBJ2-3,ASSPRGDGTDTQY
TRBV7-9,TRBJ1-1,ASSLVEGARGTEAF
TRBV19,TRBJ1-6,ASSQQGSSYNSPLH
TRBV4-1,TRBJ1-5,ASSPGQGAYQPQH
TRBV7-9,TRBJ1-6,ASSVGGGGSYNSPLH
TRBV19,TRBJ1-1,ASSPRTGGVTTEAF
TRBV9,TRBJ2-2,ASSVDWQANTGELF
TRBV13,TRBJ2-7,ASSEAHTGINYEQY
TRBV7-9,TRBJ1-4,ASSLYTDAGEKLF
TRBV28,TRBJ1-4,ASSKGRQSRNEKLF
TRBV7-3,TRBJ2-1,ASSPGGNEQF
TRBV6-5,TRBJ1-1,ASSLIRDKTEAF
TRBV2,TRBJ2-1,ASINYNEQF
TRBV5-1,TRBJ2-2,ASSLVGGTNTGELF
TRBV7-9,TRBJ2-7,ASSLTGGGLSYEQY
TRBV7-9,TRBJ2-3,ASSSRTSGRTDTQY
TRBV7-8,TRBJ2-7,ASSPSSLPNYEQY
TRBV4-1,TRBJ1-6,ASSQEVLGGNSPLH
TRBV6-5,TRBJ2-1,ASSYYGEQF
TRBV5-1,TRBJ2-6,ASRSSGANVLT
TRBV28,TRBJ1-1,ASSLGQGFRTEAF
TRBV7-9,TRBJ2-5,ASSLGQKNQETQY
TRBV5-4,TRBJ1-1,ASRRTQGLNTEAF
TRBV21-1,TRBJ1-6,ASSKPGGGAKSPLH
TRBV10-1,TRBJ1-5,ASSGSGTGGKNQPQH
TRBV4-1,TRBJ1-1,ASSQLRQGGTEAF
TRBV4-1,TRBJ2-5,ASSQPGTSGGRQETQY
TRBV5-1,TRBJ2-5,ASSLYFRGQETQY
TRBV2,TRBJ2-2,ASSEVWDSPNTGELF
TRBV11-1,TRBJ2-7,ASSSLAGGSYEQY
TRBV5-1,TRBJ2-2,ASSSRQGVGPGELF
TRBV7-9,TRBJ1-5,ASSSFIDQPQH
TRBV19,TRBJ1-1,ASSISYRTGVNTEAF
TRBV7-6,TRBJ1-1,ASSLGTTGIGGAF
TRBV11-2,TRBJ2-7,ASSLSSSYEQY
TRBV4-2,TRBJ2-7,ASSLRDSTNEQY
TRBV5-6,TRBJ1-2,ASSRTGAVYGYT
TRBV29-1,TRBJ2-3,SVEGTPKGTDTQY
TRBV9,TRBJ1-5,ASSRDEGMSNQPQH
TRBV29-1,TRBJ2-7,STSGQSSYEQY
TRBV7-9,TRBJ2-7,ASSLGQGAIFEQY
TRBV18,TRBJ2-7,ASSPLPDGTDREQY
TRBV5-1,TRBJ2-6,ASSLDRSGNVLT
TRBV11-2,TRBJ2-7,ASSLWTGVYEQY
TRBV7-9,TRBJ2-7,ASSPGGLASPEQY
TRBV19,TRBJ1-5,ASTPILSDRNQPQH
TRBV6-1,TRBJ2-1,ASSDRAGGRHNEQF
TRBV7-3,TRBJ2-1,ASSSRTSGGDEQF
TRBV5-6,TRBJ1-1,ASTYETGRTEAF